Below are 25 T cell receptor beta chains sequenced from a single sample in a study of T-cell memory formation after mild COVID-19. TCRdb itself ran the 5' RACE reads through MiXCR, one entry per CDR3 protein. The table has around 340,000 distinct CDR3 sequences, roughly 15% seen once. Material: PBMCs or a T cell subset sorted from them (not recorded which). The receptor set was obtained from a man aged 18 to 29 who had mild COVID-19 (a few samples of this study predate the infection). Cell type and time point are not known.

In this sample, this clonotype turned up many times. The chain uses TRBV4-2 and TRBJ2-7, with TRBD1 as a possible D gene (6 bases). V shed 1 base and J shed 7 bases, with 20 bases lying between them. From germline, CDR1 is LGHNA and CDR2 YNFKEQ. The CDR3 sequence is 16 residues long. CDR3 amino acids: CASSQVFQGRIREQYF. For the CDR3, the DNA is TGTGCCAGCAGCCAAGTGTTTCAGGGGCGCATCCGGGAGCAGTACTTC.

The chain employs TRBV10-2 and TRBJ2-3, with 10 bases fitting TRBD2. The CDR3 totals 14 residues. V lost 8 bases and J lost 2; bases outside the gene matches: 4. The V gene's germline CDR1 is WSHSY and CDR2 SAAADI. CDR3 coding DNA: TGCGCCAGCTCCGGACTAGCGGTCACAGATACGCAGTATTTT. It encodes CASSGLAVTDTQYF.

There are many counts of this clonotype. The chain is built from TRBV5-1 and TRBJ2-6; D possibly corresponds to TRBD2 (5 bases). The germline V and J ends were trimmed by 4 bases and 0 bases, with 14 bases remaining between them. Looked up from germline, CDR1 is SGHRS and CDR2 is YFSETQ. CDR3 length: 17 amino acids. The CDR3 sequence: CASSPSPLGSGANVLTF. CDR3 DNA sequence: TGCGCCAGCAGCCCTAGCCCTCTAGGCTCTGGGGCCAACGTCCTGACTTTC.

The V gene is TRBV6-2 or TRBV6-3, the J gene TRBJ2-3, with TRBD2 as a possible D gene (6 bases). The CDR3 has 15 amino acids. The ends were cut back, 5 bases at V and 6 bases at J, with 18 bases in the middle. Per the germline V gene, CDR1 is MNHEY and CDR2 is SVGEGT. CDR3 sequence reads: CASSGGLPRKDTQYF. The CDR3 DNA sequence: TGTGCCAGCAGTGGGGGACTTCCGAGGAAGGATACGCAGTATTTT.

The chain carries TRBV6-1 and TRBJ1-5, with D uncertain. The V end was cut by 2 bases, the J end by 5 bases, with 10 bases between. The CDR3 is made up of 14 amino acids. Germline CDR1 MNHNS, CDR2 SASEGT. Here the CDR3 DNA reads TGTGCCAGCAGTGAAAGGTGGACCGATCAGCCCCAGCATTTT. Its protein product is CASSERWTDQPQHF.

V and J are TRBV2 and TRBJ1-6; D gene uncertain. The CDR3 loop spans 15 amino acids. Germline assignment: CDR1 SNHLY and CDR2 FYNNEI. V was shortened by 3 bases and J by 10 bases, with 16 bases between the two germline ends. The CDR3 sequence: CASSEDPAPGSPLHF. The CDR3 nucleotides read TGTGCCAGCAGTGAGGATCCGGCCCCCGGCTCACCCCTCCACTTT.

The chain joins TRBV5-1 to TRBJ2-3, with 16 nucleotides matching TRBD2. V lost 4 bases, J lost 7 bases, and 3 bases stayed unmatched. The length of the CDR3 is 15 residues. Germline CDR1 and CDR2: SGHRS and YFSETQ. CDR3: CASSQGLAGGNTQYF. The CDR3 DNA reads TGCGCCAGCAGCCAGGGACTAGCGGGGGGGAATACGCAGTATTTT.

This clonotype was seen a few times. V gene TRBV10-2 combines with J gene TRBJ2-7; D not resolved. Germline CDR1 is WSHSY and CDR2 is SAAADI. The CDR3 runs 10 residues. Trimming removed 4 bases from V and 5 bases from J, with 3 bases in between. The CDR3 is CASSANEQYF. Here the CDR3 DNA reads TGCGCCAGCAGTGCTAACGAGCAGTACTTC.

V gene TRBV19 combines with J gene TRBJ2-2, with D maybe TRBD2 (7 bases). The germline gives CDR1 LNHDA, CDR2 SQIVND (reference sequence). The CDR3 loop spans 15 amino acids. V was shortened by 5 bases and J by 4 bases, with 14 bases between the two germline ends. DNA for the CDR3: TGTGCCAGTAGTTTCGGGGGGCAGATCACCGGGGAGCTGTTTTTT. Protein sequence: CASSFGGQITGELFF.

This clonotype has just a few counts. This sequence joins TRBV5-1 and TRBJ2-1; either TRBD1 or TRBD2 may fit D (7 bases each). Germline-derived CDR1 and CDR2 are SGHRS and YFSETQ. Trimming took 5 bases from V and 4 from J, leaving 16 bases between them. The CDR3 consists of 15 residues. The CDR3 reads CASRAGQIFYNEQFF. The CDR3 DNA reads TGCGCCAGCAGAGCGGGACAGATCTTTTACAATGAGCAGTTCTTC.

The J gene is TRBJ1-3, the V gene TRBV6-5; the D gene is possibly TRBD1 (5 bases). Between the trimmed V and J ends, which lost 3 bases and 4 bases, there was a span of 13 bases. Germline CDR1 and CDR2: MNHEY and SVGAGI. The CDR3 has 15 amino acids. The CDR3: CASSYLEGLGNTIYF. In DNA, the CDR3 is TGTGCCAGCAGTTATCTGGAGGGGCTGGGAAACACCATATATTTT.

This clonotype was found a few times. In DNA, the CDR3 is TGCAGTGCTAATAGTGCAGGGGACTACGAGCAGTACTTC. It is translated as CSANSAGDYEQYF. This sequence joins TRBV20-1 and TRBJ2-7, with D maybe TRBD1 (6 bases). Germline CDR1 reads DFQATT; CDR2 reads SNEGSKA (reference sequence). V shed 4 bases and J shed 3 bases, with 13 bases lying between them. The CDR3 runs 13 residues.

The chain combines TRBV3-1 with TRBJ2-7, with D uncertain. V was cut by 4 bases and J by 3 bases, with 16 bases left in between. The CDR3 contains 15 residues. Germline V gene lookup returns CDR1 LGHDT and CDR2 YNNKEL (reference sequence). Written as DNA, the CDR3 is TGTGCCAGCAGCCCGGAGCTGCCCGGGTACTACGAGCAGTACTTC. Translating gives CASSPELPGYYEQYF.

The chain uses TRBV12-3 or TRBV12-4 and TRBJ2-7; 7 bases line up with TRBD2. The CDR3 extends over 15 amino acids. J gave up 1 base and V 4 bases, and 7 bases lay outside the gene matches. This CDR3 is CASSSSHSGSYEQYF. CDR3 DNA: TGTGCCAGCAGTTCGAGCCATAGCGGGTCCTACGAGCAGTACTTC.

DNA for the CDR3: TGCAGTGCTAGAGACACGGGGAACCGAGGGGATACGCAGTATTTT. Translation: CSARDTGNRGDTQYF. The chain uses TRBV20-1 and TRBJ2-3; a weak D match, TRBD2 (5 bases). Trimming pared 0 bases from V and 6 bases from J, leaving 16 bases between. Germline-derived CDR1 and CDR2 are DFQATT and SNEGSKA (reference sequence). This CDR3 comprises 15 residues.

This chain connects TRBV7-2 to TRBJ1-3, with a possible D match to TRBD1 (5 bases). CDR1 and CDR2 from the germline V gene are SGHTA and FQGNSA. CDR3 length equals 15 residues. V was shortened by 3 bases and J by 0 bases, with 9 bases between the two germline ends. The CDR3: CASSFRGGSGNTIYF. The CDR3 bases are TGTGCCAGCAGCTTTAGGGGTGGCTCTGGAAACACCATATATTTT.

This clonotype was recorded a few times. The chain combines TRBV4-1 with TRBJ1-1, with D possibly being TRBD1 (5 bases). The CDR3 contains 15 residues. The V gene's germline CDR1 is MGHRA and CDR2 YSYEKL. V lost 7 bases and J 1 base, leaving 16 bases between the germline ends. The CDR3: CASTPMPTANTEAFF. The CDR3 DNA follows: TGCGCCAGCACCCCTATGCCGACAGCGAACACTGAAGCTTTCTTT.

At least ten counts were recorded for this clonotype. The rearrangement links TRBV20-1 to TRBJ2-3; perhaps TRBD1 as D (5 bases). Germline loops: CDR1 DFQATT, CDR2 SNEGSKA (reference sequence). The V end lost 6 bases, the J end lost 2 bases, and 21 bases lay between the germline ends. This CDR3 spans 16 amino acids. CDR3 sequence reads: CSAPLPRAQNTDTQYF. Here the CDR3 DNA reads TGCAGTGCCCCCCTGCCCAGGGCCCAAAACACAGATACGCAGTATTTT.

The chain is built from TRBV2 and TRBJ1-5; 8 nucleotides agree with TRBD1. Germline V CDR1 and CDR2: SNHLY, FYNNEI. J lost 7 bases, V lost 6 bases, and 5 bases had no gene match. The CDR3 is 13 amino acids. CDR3 sequence reads: CASSPGQDQPQHF. The CDR3 DNA reads as TGTGCCAGCAGCCCGGGACAGGACCAGCCCCAGCATTTT.

The chain employs TRBV18 and TRBJ1-5; D unclear. The CDR3 sequence is 15 residues long. Trimming shortened V by 6 bases and J by 4 bases, and 16 bases separated the two germline ends. Germline CDR1 KGHSH, CDR2 LQKENI. CDR3 DNA: TGTGCCAGCTCCCCCAGGAGGGATGGGAATCAGCCCCAGCATTTT. Protein sequence: CASSPRRDGNQPQHF.

V is TRBV3-1 and J is TRBJ2-7, with a possible D match to TRBD2 (6 bases). V was clipped by 4 bases and J by 0 bases, with 19 bases between them. In germline, CDR1 is LGHDT, CDR2 YNNKEL (reference sequence). The CDR3 has 17 amino acids. This CDR3 reads CASSRRPGTFSSYEQYF. Here the CDR3 DNA reads TGTGCCAGCAGCCGCCGACCCGGGACTTTTAGCTCCTACGAGCAGTACTTC.

V and J are TRBV19 and TRBJ1-1; D unresolved. Per germline, CDR1 LNHDA and CDR2 SQIVND (reference sequence). This CDR3 contains 14 residues. V was trimmed by 7 bases and J by 1 base, leaving 13 bases between them. Written as DNA, the CDR3 is TGTGCCAGTACCATGGGTAGGGCGAACACTGAAGCTTTCTTT. As protein: CASTMGRANTEAFF.

The rearrangement joins TRBV7-9 to TRBJ1-4, with D unresolved. The germline CDR1 and CDR2 sequences are SEHNR and FQNEAQ (reference sequence). V was shortened by 3 bases and J by 7 bases, with 18 bases between the two germline ends. The CDR3 is 16 residues long. This CDR3 is CASSFEGLGLTEKLFF. CDR3 in DNA: TGTGCCAGCAGCTTTGAGGGTCTCGGGCTCACTGAAAAACTGTTTTTT. Based on the CDR3 plus reference TRBV7-9 and TRBJ1-4, the full variable domain is DTGVSQNPRHKITKRGQNVTFRCDPISEHNRLYWYRQTLGQGPEFLTYFQNEAQLEKSRLLSDRFSAERPKGSFSTLEIQRTEQGDSAMYLCASSFEGLGLTEKLFFGSGTQLSVL.

This clonotype came up a few times. J is TRBJ2-7 and V is TRBV23-1; 7 positions agree with TRBD1. TRBV23-1 is known as an ORF, though its function is uncertain. V was clipped by 6 bases and J by 6 bases; unmatched bases: 8. This CDR3 is built from 13 residues. The CDR3 DNA sequence: TGCGCCAGCAGCCATGACAGGGAAGGCGAGCAGTACGTC. Its protein product is CASSHDREGEQYV.

This clonotype was seen more than once but under ten times. The chain joins TRBV24-1 to TRBJ2-5; D is unresolved. The germline CDR1 and CDR2 sequences are KGHDR and SFDVKD. The CDR3 covers 13 residues. Deletions cut 3 bases from V and 4 bases from J, with 8 bases between. In DNA form, the CDR3 reads TGTGCCACCAGTGATGCTAATTCAGAGACCCAGTACTTC. Protein product: CATSDANSETQYF.